One and the same sample provided the 3 T cell receptor beta chains below, sequenced in a study of cytomegalovirus exposure and HLA in healthy donors. PCR primers comprised 60 Vbeta and 13 Jbeta primers. Generated by immunoSEQ multiplex PCR, the TCRdb table keeps only in-frame clones and is missing some. The table shows about 160,000 clones, with approximately 78% occurring only once. Material for sequencing was PBMCs. The receptors originated from a male donor in good health and CMV-seropositive.

The CDR3: CASSYVRGYNEQFF. The CDR3 nucleotides read TGTGCCAGCAGTTACGTGCGGGGATACAATGAGCAGTTCTTC. This chain links TRBV6-5 with TRBJ2-1; tentatively, D is TRBD2 (6 bases). Per the germline V gene, CDR1 is MNHEY and CDR2 is SVGAGI. There are 14 residues in the CDR3. V lost 2 bases to trimming and J lost 4 bases, with 9 bases between them.

This chain links TRBV6-1 with TRBJ2-1, with TRBD2 identical over 9 bases. Germline-derived CDR1 and CDR2 are MNHNS and SASEGT. The CDR3 sequence is 19 residues long. Trimming took 1 base from V and 0 from J; bases not matched to a gene: 10. The CDR3 sequence: CASSEVIAGAMSSYNEQFF. Here the CDR3 DNA reads TGTGCCAGCAGTGAAGTTATAGCGGGAGCGATGAGCTCCTACAATGAGCAGTTCTTC.

This chain joins TRBV20-1 and TRBJ2-3; the D is unclear. The germline V and J ends were trimmed by 2 bases and 4 bases, with 4 bases remaining between them. CDR1 is DFQATT and CDR2 is SNEGSKA in the germline V gene (reference sequence). This CDR3 contains 11 residues. For the CDR3, the DNA is TGCAGTGCTAGAACTTCAGATACGCAGTATTTT. Amino acids: CSARTSDTQYF.